This T cell receptor beta chain was documented in a study of CD8 T cell repertoires and HIV-1 epitope variants. Study information: T cells were stimulated with Twenty-five Gag and Nef peptides separately.

The protocol was immunoSEQ multiplex PCR, while the TCRdb copy is restricted to in-frame clones and leaves out a portion. This table has thousands of clones, about two thirds appearing once. Between the trimmed V and J ends, which lost 3 bases and 2 bases, there was a span of 18 bases. Germline V gene sequence: CDR1 WSHSY, CDR2 SAAADI. CDR3 length: 17 residues. This clone has a single count. Its matching antigen is unknown. The rearrangement uses TRBV10-2 and TRBJ2-3, with D possibly being TRBD2 (5 bases). This sequence was found in a male donor with HIV. Specimen: cultured CD8+ T cells derived from PBMCs. Here the CDR3 DNA reads TGCGCCAGCAGTGACGGGAATAGCGAGAGCTTCACAGATACGCAGTATTTT. Its protein is CASSDGNSESFTDTQYF.